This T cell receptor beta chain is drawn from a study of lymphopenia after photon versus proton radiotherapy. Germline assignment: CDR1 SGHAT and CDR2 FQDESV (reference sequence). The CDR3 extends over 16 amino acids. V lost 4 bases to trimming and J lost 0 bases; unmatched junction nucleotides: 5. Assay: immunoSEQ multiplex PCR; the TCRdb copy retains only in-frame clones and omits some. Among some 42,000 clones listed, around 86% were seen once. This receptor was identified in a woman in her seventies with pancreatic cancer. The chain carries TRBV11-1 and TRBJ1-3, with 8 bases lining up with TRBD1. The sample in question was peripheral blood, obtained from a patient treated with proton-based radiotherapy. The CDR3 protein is CASSSRQGTSGNTIYF. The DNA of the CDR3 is TGTGCCAGCAGCTCTCGACAGGGGACCTCTGGAAACACCATATATTTT.